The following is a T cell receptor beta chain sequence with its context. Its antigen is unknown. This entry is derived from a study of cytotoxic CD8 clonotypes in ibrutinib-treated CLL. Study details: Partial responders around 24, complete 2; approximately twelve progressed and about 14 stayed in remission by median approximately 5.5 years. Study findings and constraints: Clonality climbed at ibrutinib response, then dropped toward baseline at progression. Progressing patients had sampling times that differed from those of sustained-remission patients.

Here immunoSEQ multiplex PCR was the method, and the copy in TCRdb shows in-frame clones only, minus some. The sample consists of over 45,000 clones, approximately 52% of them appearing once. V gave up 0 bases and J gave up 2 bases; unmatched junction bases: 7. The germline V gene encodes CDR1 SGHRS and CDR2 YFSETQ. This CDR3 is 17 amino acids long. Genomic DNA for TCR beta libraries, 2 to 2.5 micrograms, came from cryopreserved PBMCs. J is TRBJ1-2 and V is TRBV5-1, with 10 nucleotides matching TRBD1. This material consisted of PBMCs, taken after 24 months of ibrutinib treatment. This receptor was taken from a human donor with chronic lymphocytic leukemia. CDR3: CASSLVGQGFQNYGYTF. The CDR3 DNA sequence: TGCGCCAGCAGCTTGGTGGGACAGGGGTTCCAAAACTATGGCTACACCTTC.